This T cell receptor beta chain was identified during a study of shared clonotypes between healthy human individuals. Germline CDR1 LNHDA, CDR2 SQIVND (reference sequence). This CDR3 spans 19 amino acids. The ends were cut back, 6 bases at V and 0 bases at J, with 24 bases in the middle. The count of this clone is one. In the sorted-subset replicate PCRs, approximately 200 ng DNA, around 30,000 T cell genomes, was used. The assay was immunoSEQ multiplex PCR, and TCRdb's table has in-frame clones only and misses some. The sample contains over 2 million clones, about 90% of which appear only once. The TCR comes from a young man in good health. Some clones in this sample may be carry-over from other donors' samples. Sequencing was carried out using naive CD4+ T cells from PBMCs. Stated subset: CD45RA+ positively selected. V usage is TRBV19 and J usage is TRBJ1-3, with a tentative D call TRBD1 (6 bases). CDR3 coding DNA: TGTGCCAGTAGAAGGGGGGAGGGTGGACCTTCTTTCTCTGGAAACACCATATATTTT. Amino acid sequence: CASRRGEGGPSFSGNTIYF.